Shown below are 17 T cell receptor beta chains from a single sample sequenced in a study of glioma-infiltrating T cells. The iRepertoire nested amplicon-rescue multiplex PCR amplified TCR alpha and beta CDR3s from RNA. TCRdb independently ran MiXCR on the multiplex PCR reads; one entry per CDR3 protein. The data contain more than 110,000 distinct CDR3 sequences, more than 35% of them singletons. The sequenced material came from glioma tissue, nonneoplastic brain tissue, or PBMCs (not recorded which). The receptors derive from a human donor with low-grade glioma or glioblastoma, undergoing nonglioma brain surgery, or in good health (not recorded which).

A few counts support this clonotype. The chain recombines TRBV28 with TRBJ2-1; no reliable D call. The CDR3 sequence is 11 residues long. Germline CDR1 and CDR2: MDHEN and SYDVKM. Trimming removed 2 bases from V and 9 bases from J, with 5 bases in between. The CDR3 coding sequence is TGTGCCAGCAGTTTAATTAGTGAGCAGTTCTTC. Translated, it gives CASSLISEQFF.

The chain couples TRBV10-3 to TRBJ2-7; 11 bases align to TRBD2. The CDR3 consists of 15 residues. With V trimmed by 6 bases and J by 4 bases, 8 bases remained unmatched. Germline values: CDR1 ENHRY, CDR2 SYGVKD. CDR3 DNA sequence: TGTGCCATCAGAGGCACTAGCGGGAGAGTTTACGAGCAGTACTTC. The encoded protein is CAIRGTSGRVYEQYF.

The chain joins TRBV7-2 to TRBJ1-5; D not certain. The CDR3 sequence is 12 residues long. With 3 bases removed from V and 8 bases from J, the gap between germline ends came to 8 bases. Germline lookup yields CDR1 SGHTA and CDR2 FQGNSA. The CDR3 here is CASSFTDKPQHF. The CDR3 DNA follows: TGTGCCAGCAGCTTTACAGATAAGCCCCAGCATTTT.

The rearrangement joins TRBV6-6 to TRBJ1-2; no definite D call. CDR3 length equals 12 residues. The germline V gene has CDR1 MNHNY and CDR2 SVGAGI (reference sequence). Trimming stripped 2 bases from V and 8 bases from J, with 9 bases between. The CDR3 sequence is CASSYPGGGYTF. CDR3 DNA sequence: TGTGCCAGCAGTTACCCGGGTGGCGGCTACACCTTC.

This clonotype turned up a few times. The chain employs TRBV20-1 and TRBJ1-1, with unresolved D. This CDR3 contains 11 residues. V gave up 3 bases and J gave up 2 bases, with 4 bases separating them. Germline loops: CDR1 DFQATT, CDR2 SNEGSKA (reference sequence). The CDR3 spells CSARRNTEAFF. The DNA for the CDR3 is TGCAGTGCTAGGAGAAACACTGAAGCTTTCTTT.

This rearrangement joins TRBV6-6 to TRBJ2-7; 9 bases line up with TRBD1. V lost 7 bases, J lost 5 bases, and 9 bases stayed unmatched. Germline V lookup: CDR1 MNHNY, CDR2 SVGAGI (reference sequence). The CDR3 covers 14 residues. The chain's CDR3 is CASIYYRGQNEQYF. CDR3 DNA: TGTGCCAGCATCTACTACAGGGGGCAGAACGAGCAGTACTTC.

The chain links TRBV20-1 to TRBJ1-2, with a weak D call TRBD1 (5 bases). Germline V lookup: CDR1 DFQATT, CDR2 SNEGSKA (reference sequence). V was clipped by 5 bases and J by 3 bases, with 13 bases between them. This CDR3 spans 13 amino acids. CDR3 in DNA: TGCAGTGCTCTCCCCGGAGGGGACTATGGCTACACCTTC. Encoded protein: CSALPGGDYGYTF.

Concerning this clonotype itself: One junction end disagrees with the germline gene, perhaps due to a read error. The chain uses TRBV6-9 and TRBJ2-3, with 9 positions matching TRBD2. CDR1 is MNHGY and CDR2 is SVAAGI in the germline V gene. The CDR3 is 16 amino acids. CDR3 nucleotides: TGTGCCAGCAGTCATCGGACTAGCGCACAACAAGATAGGCAGTATTTT. Its protein is CASSHRTSAQQDRQYF.

The CDR3 nucleotides read TGTGCCAGCAGCCAAGGTCGGGACTCCACGCAGTATTTT. Translating it yields CASSQGRDSTQYF. This sequence joins TRBV3-1 and TRBJ2-3, with a possible D match to TRBD2 (6 bases). Germline V gene lookup returns CDR1 LGHDT and CDR2 YNNKEL (reference sequence). Trimming took 1 base from V and 9 from J, leaving 11 bases between them. The CDR3 contains 13 residues.

The chain recombines TRBV6-2 or TRBV6-3 with TRBJ2-7; 8 nucleotides match TRBD1. V was clipped by 6 bases and J by 2 bases; unmatched bases: 9. This CDR3 region has 15 residues. From germline, CDR1 is MNHEY and CDR2 SVGEGT. CDR3 in DNA: TGTGCCAGCAGCACGCGACAGGGGCTGGCCTACGAGCAGTACTTC. Its translation: CASSTRQGLAYEQYF.

For this clonotype: A read error may account for a junction end that differs from germline. The chain uses TRBV28 and TRBJ2-1; unclear D gene. CDR1 is MDHEN and CDR2 is SYDVKM in the germline V gene. CDR3 length: 15 amino acids. The DNA of the CDR3 is TGTGCCAGCGGTTTCGGTCGGAGCTCCTACAATGAGCAGTTCTTC. Its translation is CASGFGRSSYNEQFF.

This chain connects TRBV6-2 or TRBV6-3 to TRBJ2-1; 9 bases match TRBD2. Germline CDR1 and CDR2: MNHEY and SVGEGT. The CDR3 covers 17 residues. V lost 0 bases to trimming and J lost 4 bases; unmatched junction nucleotides: 7. CDR3 amino acids: CASSYSIRAGGYNEQFF. The CDR3 coding sequence is TGTGCCAGCAGTTACTCGATCCGAGCGGGGGGTTACAATGAGCAGTTCTTC.

The genes are TRBV6-5 and TRBJ2-3; D ambiguous. V shed 5 bases and J shed 0 bases, with 15 bases lying between them. Germline loops: CDR1 MNHEY, CDR2 SVGAGI. The CDR3 extends over 16 amino acids. The CDR3 bases are TGTGCCAGCAGTGATGACAACTACCCTAGCACAGATACGCAGTATTTT. Translation gives CASSDDNYPSTDTQYF.

The chain has TRBV7-9 and TRBJ2-2; 7 bases map to TRBD1. Trimming cost V 5 bases and J 0 bases; bases outside gene matches: 9. Looked up from germline, CDR1 is SEHNR and CDR2 is FQNEAQ (reference sequence). The CDR3 extends over 17 amino acids. The CDR3 DNA is TGTGCCAGCAGCCACCCAAAGGGACAGACGAACACCGGGGAGCTGTTTTTT. It is translated as CASSHPKGQTNTGELFF.

The gene calls are TRBV28 and TRBJ1-1; TRBD1 is a possible D gene (6 bases). CDR1 is MDHEN, CDR2 SYDVKM, per germline. V was trimmed by 8 bases and J by 3 bases, leaving 16 bases between them. The CDR3 extends over 14 amino acids. The CDR3 DNA reads as TGTGCCAGCTCGCCTAGACAGGATGACACTGAAGCTTTCTTT. It is translated as CASSPRQDDTEAFF.

The chain combines TRBV19 with TRBJ1-6; 9 bases match TRBD1. The germline CDR1 and CDR2 sequences are LNHDA and SQIVND (reference sequence). The J segment lost 4 bases and the V segment lost 7 bases, leaving 5 bases of the junction unmatched. The CDR3 contains 15 residues. The CDR3 DNA sequence: TGTGCCAGTACCCCGGGACAGGGATATAATTCACCCCTCCACTTT. Translating gives CASTPGQGYNSPLHF.

The sample holds a few counts of this clonotype. The chain couples TRBV27 to TRBJ1-2; D ambiguous. The CDR3 sequence is 14 residues long. The V gene's germline CDR1 is MNHEY and CDR2 SMNVEV (reference sequence). V lost 2 bases and J 4 bases, leaving 11 bases between the germline ends. The CDR3 DNA sequence: TGTGCCAGCAGTTTACGAGGGATCGGCTATGGCTACACCTTC. It is translated as CASSLRGIGYGYTF.